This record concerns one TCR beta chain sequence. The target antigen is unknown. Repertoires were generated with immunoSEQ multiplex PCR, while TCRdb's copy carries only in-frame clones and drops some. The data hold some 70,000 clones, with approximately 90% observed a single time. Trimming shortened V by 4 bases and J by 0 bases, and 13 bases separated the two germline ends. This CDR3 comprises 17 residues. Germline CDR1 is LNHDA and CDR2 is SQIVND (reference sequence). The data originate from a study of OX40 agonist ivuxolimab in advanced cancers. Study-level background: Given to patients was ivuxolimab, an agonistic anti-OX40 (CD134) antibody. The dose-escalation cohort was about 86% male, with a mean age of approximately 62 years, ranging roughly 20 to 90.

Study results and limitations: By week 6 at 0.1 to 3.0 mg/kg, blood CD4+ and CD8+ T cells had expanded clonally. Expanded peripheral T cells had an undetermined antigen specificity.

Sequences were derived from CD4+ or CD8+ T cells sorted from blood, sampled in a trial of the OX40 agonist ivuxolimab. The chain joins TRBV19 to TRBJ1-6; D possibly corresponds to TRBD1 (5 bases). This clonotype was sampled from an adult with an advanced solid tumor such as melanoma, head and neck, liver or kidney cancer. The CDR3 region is CASSKWDGSSYNSPLHF. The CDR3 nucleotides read TGTGCCAGTAGTAAATGGGACGGGAGCTCCTATAATTCACCCCTCCACTTT.